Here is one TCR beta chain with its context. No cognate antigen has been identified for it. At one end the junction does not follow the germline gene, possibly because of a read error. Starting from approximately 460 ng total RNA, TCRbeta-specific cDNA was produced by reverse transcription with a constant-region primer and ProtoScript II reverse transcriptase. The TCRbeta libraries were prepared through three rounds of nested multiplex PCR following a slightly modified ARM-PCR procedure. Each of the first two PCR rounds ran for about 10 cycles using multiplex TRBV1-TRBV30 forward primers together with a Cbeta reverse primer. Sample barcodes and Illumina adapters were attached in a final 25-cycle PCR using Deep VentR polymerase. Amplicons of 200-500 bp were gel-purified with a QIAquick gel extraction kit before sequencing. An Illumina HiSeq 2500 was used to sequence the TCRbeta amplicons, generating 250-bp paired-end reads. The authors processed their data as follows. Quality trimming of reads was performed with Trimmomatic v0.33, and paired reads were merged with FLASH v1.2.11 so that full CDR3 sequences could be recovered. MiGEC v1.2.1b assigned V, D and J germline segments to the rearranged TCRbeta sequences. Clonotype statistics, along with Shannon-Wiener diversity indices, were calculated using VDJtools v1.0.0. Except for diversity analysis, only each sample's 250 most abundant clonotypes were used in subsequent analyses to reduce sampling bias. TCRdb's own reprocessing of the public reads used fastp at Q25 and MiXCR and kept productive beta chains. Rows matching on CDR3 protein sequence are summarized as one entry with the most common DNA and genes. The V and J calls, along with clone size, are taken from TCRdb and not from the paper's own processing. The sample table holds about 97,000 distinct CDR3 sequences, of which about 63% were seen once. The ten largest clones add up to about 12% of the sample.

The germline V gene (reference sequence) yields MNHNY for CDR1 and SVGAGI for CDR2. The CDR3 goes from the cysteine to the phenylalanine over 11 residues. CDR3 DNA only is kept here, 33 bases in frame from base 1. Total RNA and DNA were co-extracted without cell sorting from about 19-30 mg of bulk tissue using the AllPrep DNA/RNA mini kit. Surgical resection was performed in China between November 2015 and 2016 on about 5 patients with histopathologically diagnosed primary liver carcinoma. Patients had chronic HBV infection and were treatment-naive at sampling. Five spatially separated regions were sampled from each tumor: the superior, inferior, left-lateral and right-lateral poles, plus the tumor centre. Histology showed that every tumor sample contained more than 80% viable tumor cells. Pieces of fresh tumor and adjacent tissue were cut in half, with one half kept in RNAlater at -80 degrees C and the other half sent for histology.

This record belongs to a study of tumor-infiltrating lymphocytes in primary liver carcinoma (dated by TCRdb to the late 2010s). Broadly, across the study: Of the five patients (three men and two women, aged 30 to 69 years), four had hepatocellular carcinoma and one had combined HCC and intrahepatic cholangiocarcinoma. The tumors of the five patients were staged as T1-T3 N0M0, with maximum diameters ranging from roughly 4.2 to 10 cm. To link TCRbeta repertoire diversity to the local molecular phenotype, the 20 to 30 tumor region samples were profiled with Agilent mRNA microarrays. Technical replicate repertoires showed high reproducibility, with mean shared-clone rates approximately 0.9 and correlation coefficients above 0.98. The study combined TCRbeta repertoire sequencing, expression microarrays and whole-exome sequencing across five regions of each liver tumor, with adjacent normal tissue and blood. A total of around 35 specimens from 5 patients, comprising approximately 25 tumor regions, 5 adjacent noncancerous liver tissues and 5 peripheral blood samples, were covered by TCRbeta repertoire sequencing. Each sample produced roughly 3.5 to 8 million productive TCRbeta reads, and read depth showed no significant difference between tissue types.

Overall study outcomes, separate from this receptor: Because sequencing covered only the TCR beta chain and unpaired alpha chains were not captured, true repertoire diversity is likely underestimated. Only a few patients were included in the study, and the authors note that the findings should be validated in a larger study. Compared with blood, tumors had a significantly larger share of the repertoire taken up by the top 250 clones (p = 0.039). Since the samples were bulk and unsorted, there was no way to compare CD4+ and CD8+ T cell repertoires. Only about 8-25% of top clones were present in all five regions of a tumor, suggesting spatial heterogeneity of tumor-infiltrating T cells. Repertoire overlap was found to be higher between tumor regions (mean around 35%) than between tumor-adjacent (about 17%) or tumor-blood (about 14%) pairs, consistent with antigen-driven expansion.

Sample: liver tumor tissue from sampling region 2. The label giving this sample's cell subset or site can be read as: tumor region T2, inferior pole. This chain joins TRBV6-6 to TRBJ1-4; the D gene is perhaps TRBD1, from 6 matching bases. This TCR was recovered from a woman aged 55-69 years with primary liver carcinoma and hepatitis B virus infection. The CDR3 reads CVSNQGGKLFF. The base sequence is TGTGTCAGCAATCAAGGGGGAAAACTGTTTTTT.